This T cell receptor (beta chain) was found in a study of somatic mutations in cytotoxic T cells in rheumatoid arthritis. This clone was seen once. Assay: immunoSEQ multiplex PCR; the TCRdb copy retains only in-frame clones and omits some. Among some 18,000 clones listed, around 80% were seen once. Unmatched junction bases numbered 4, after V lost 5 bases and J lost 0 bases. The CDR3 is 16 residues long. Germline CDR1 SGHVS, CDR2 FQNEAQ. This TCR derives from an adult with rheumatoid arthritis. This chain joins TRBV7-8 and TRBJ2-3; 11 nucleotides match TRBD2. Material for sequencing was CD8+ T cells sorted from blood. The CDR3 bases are TGTGCCAGCAGCCTAAGGACTAGCGGGAGCACAGATACGCAGTATTTT. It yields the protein CASSLRTSGSTDTQYF.